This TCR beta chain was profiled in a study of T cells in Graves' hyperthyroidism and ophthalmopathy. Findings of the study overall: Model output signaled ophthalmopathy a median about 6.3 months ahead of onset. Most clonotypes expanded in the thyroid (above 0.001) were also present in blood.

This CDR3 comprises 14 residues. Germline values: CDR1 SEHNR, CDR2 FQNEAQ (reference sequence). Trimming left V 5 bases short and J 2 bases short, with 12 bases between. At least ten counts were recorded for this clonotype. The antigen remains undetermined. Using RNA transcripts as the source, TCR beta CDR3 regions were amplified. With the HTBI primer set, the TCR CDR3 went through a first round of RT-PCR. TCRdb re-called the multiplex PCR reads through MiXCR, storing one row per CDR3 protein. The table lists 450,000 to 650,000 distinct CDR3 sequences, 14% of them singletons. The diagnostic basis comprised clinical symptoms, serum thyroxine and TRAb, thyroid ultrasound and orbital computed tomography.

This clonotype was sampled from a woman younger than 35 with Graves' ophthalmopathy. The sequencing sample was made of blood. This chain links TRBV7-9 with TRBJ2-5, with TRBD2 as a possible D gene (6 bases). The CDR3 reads CASSRGTVQETQYF. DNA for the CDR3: TGTGCCAGCAGCCGGGGGACTGTGCAAGAGACCCAGTACTTC.